The rows below give T cell receptor beta chains drawn from one sample of a study of T-cell reconstitution after alpha-beta-depleted transplantation in children. Each CDR3 protein is one row after TCRdb ran MiXCR on the PCR reads. This table has 490,000 or so distinct CDR3 sequences, around 13% appearing once. Sequencing was performed on PBMCs from the stem cell graft donor, taken from the stem cell graft. These receptors were obtained from a human donor who donated a stem cell graft to a child with combined immunodeficiency. Both conserved end residues are part of each CDR3. A D gene is named only where the DNA matches it firmly. Expanded clones are given a class, and other clones once, few, many or no size at all.

TRBD2 | TRBJ2-3 | TRBV5-1 | NA | CASTIGTSGGLSTDTQYF | TGCGCCAGCACCATTGGGACTAGCGGGGGCCTGAGCACAGATACGCAGTATTTT
NA | TRBJ1-2 | TRBV25-1 | few | CASREGHRDGYTF | TGTGCCAGCAGGGAAGGTCATCGGGATGGCTACACCTTC
NA | TRBJ2-3 | TRBV12-3/TRBV12-4 | many | CASRTLAWDSTDTQYF | TGTGCCAGCAGAACCCTAGCTTGGGATTCAACAGATACGCAGTATTTT
NA | TRBJ2-7 | TRBV7-9 | many | CASSATGYEQYF | TGTGCCAGCAGCGCTACAGGCTACGAGCAGTACTTC
NA | TRBJ2-1 | TRBV5-8 | many | CASSLRSGDNEQFF | TGTGCCAGCAGCTTGCGGTCGGGAGACAATGAGCAGTTCTTC
TRBD1 | TRBJ1-1 | TRBV9 | NA | CASSLPGTGEYTEAFF | TGTGCCAGCAGCCTACCCGGGACAGGGGAGTACACTGAAGCTTTCTTT
NA | TRBJ2-5 | TRBV12-3/TRBV12-4 | NA | CASSSTWAGQETQYF | TGTGCCAGCAGTTCAACCTGGGCAGGTCAAGAGACCCAGTACTTC
NA | TRBJ1-3 | TRBV7-9 | few | CASSSYLQGVSGNTIYF | TGTGCCAGCAGCTCATACCTCCAGGGAGTCTCTGGAAACACCATATATTTT
TRBD1 | TRBJ2-2 | TRBV2 | NA | CASTRTGANTGELFF | TGTGCCAGCACCCGGACAGGAGCGAACACCGGGGAGCTGTTTTTT
NA | TRBJ2-1 | TRBV24-1 | NA | CATSAVRGREYNEQFF | TGTGCCACCAGCGCCGTCAGGGGTCGAGAGTACAATGAGCAGTTCTTC
NA | TRBJ2-7 | TRBV12-3/TRBV12-4 | many | CASGPVPYEQYF | TGTGCCAGCGGTCCAGTACCCTACGAGCAGTACTTC
NA | TRBJ2-7 | TRBV24-1 | many | CATSDSGSLYEQYF | TGTGCCACCAGTGATTCCGGGTCACTTTACGAGCAGTACTTC
NA | TRBJ1-1 | TRBV6-1 | NA | CASTLTGNSVTEAFF | TGTGCCAGCACCCTTACGGGAAACAGTGTCACTGAAGCTTTCTTT
NA | TRBJ1-1 | TRBV11-2 | few | CASSLWGETEAFF | TGTGCCAGCAGCTTATGGGGGGAGACTGAAGCTTTCTTT
TRBD2 | TRBJ2-3 | TRBV10-3 | few | CAARAGATDTQYF | TGTGCCGCAAGAGCGGGAGCAACAGATACGCAGTATTTT
NA | TRBJ1-5 | TRBV4-3 | NA | CASSQDGRSHQPQHF | TGCGCCAGCAGCCAAGATGGGAGGTCGCATCAGCCCCAGCATTTT
TRBD2 | TRBJ2-7 | TRBV20-1 | many | CSASPSGHSYEQYF | TGCAGTGCTAGTCCTAGCGGGCACTCCTACGAGCAGTACTTC
TRBD2 | TRBJ2-1 | TRBV12-3/TRBV12-4 | few | CASSFRGRGILTYNEQFF | TGTGCCAGCAGTTTTCGGGGGAGGGGAATACTTACTTACAATGAGCAGTTCTTC
TRBD1 | TRBJ2-2 | TRBV12-3/TRBV12-4 | NA | CASSTRKIGDRNTGELFF | TGTGCCAGCAGTACCAGGAAGATAGGGGACAGGAACACCGGGGAGCTGTTTTTT
TRBD1 | TRBJ2-7 | TRBV3-1 | NA | CASSQALPGQGGEQYF | TGTGCCAGCAGCCAGGCACTTCCGGGACAGGGGGGCGAGCAGTACTTC
NA | TRBJ2-7 | TRBV20-1 | NA | CSARDLGGREQYF | TGCAGTGCTAGAGATCTCGGGGGACGCGAGCAGTACTTC
NA | TRBJ1-4 | TRBV11-2 | NA | CASSHGGGRGEKLFF | TGTGCCAGCAGCCATGGGGGGGGGCGGGGTGAAAAACTGTTTTTT
NA | TRBJ2-7 | TRBV12-3/TRBV12-4 | few | CASSFVGGGSYEQYF | TGTGCCAGCAGTTTCGTAGGGGGGGGCTCCTACGAGCAGTACTTC
NA | TRBJ2-5 | TRBV29-1 | few | CSVEVIRGETQYF | TGCAGCGTTGAAGTTATCAGGGGAGAGACCCAGTACTTC
NA | TRBJ1-2 | TRBV9 | few | CASSVGGRSYGYTF | TGTGCCAGCAGCGTGGGGGGGCGTAGCTATGGCTACACCTTC
TRBD1 | TRBJ2-1 | TRBV5-1 | NA | CASSLRQGMRYNEQFF | TGCGCCAGCAGCTTGAGACAGGGGATGCGCTACAATGAGCAGTTCTTC
TRBD2 | TRBJ2-7 | TRBV7-2 | many | CASSLASGGAYEQYF | TGTGCCAGCAGCTTAGCTAGCGGGGGGGCCTACGAGCAGTACTTC
TRBD2 | TRBJ2-3 | TRBV12-3/TRBV12-4 | NA | CAISFPGTSGGVNTDTQYF | TGTGCCATCAGTTTTCCTGGGACTAGCGGGGGGGTGAACACAGATACGCAGTATTTT
TRBD2 | TRBJ2-5 | TRBV5-6 | NA | CASSLEQGLAVQETQYF | TGTGCCAGCAGCTTGGAACAGGGACTAGCAGTCCAAGAGACCCAGTACTTC
NA | TRBJ1-1 | TRBV3-1 | few | CASSQVGARFTEAFF | TGTGCCAGCAGCCAAGTAGGGGCGCGTTTCACTGAAGCTTTCTTT
TRBD1 | TRBJ2-1 | TRBV7-3 | NA | CASSPDRQGQQFF | TGTGCCAGCAGCCCCGATCGACAGGGCCAGCAGTTCTTC
TRBD2 | TRBJ2-1 | TRBV5-1 | few | CATKAGESYNEQFF | TGCGCCACCAAAGCGGGGGAGTCCTACAATGAGCAGTTCTTC
TRBD1 | TRBJ2-7 | TRBV5-1 | many | CASSKRQGANEQYF | TGCGCCAGCAGCAAAAGACAGGGGGCCAACGAGCAGTACTTC
TRBD1 | TRBJ1-6 | TRBV28 | NA | CASSEILGQIPSPLHF | TGTGCCAGCAGTGAAATACTGGGACAGATCCCTTCACCCCTCCACTTT
NA | TRBJ1-3 | TRBV7-2 | many | CASSLMGSSGNTIYF | TGTGCCAGCAGCTTAATGGGATCCTCTGGAAACACCATATATTTT
TRBD1 | TRBJ1-6 | TRBV7-2 | NA | CASSLVGGRAGGSPLHF | TGTGCCAGCAGCTTAGTAGGGGGCCGAGCAGGGGGTTCACCCCTCCACTTT
NA | TRBJ2-3 | TRBV11-2 | NA | CASSLAGEETDTQYF | TGTGCCAGCAGCTTAGCGGGGGAGGAAACAGATACGCAGTATTTT
TRBD1 | TRBJ2-7 | TRBV12-3/TRBV12-4 | few | CASSQRQGNSYEQYF | TGTGCCAGCAGCCAAAGACAGGGTAACTCCTACGAGCAGTACTTC
TRBD2 | TRBJ2-3 | TRBV12-3/TRBV12-4 | few | CASSSTSGNTDTQYF | TGTGCCAGCAGTTCGACTAGCGGGAACACAGATACGCAGTATTTT
NA | TRBJ1-5 | TRBV12-3/TRBV12-4 | many | CASSLSGLGNQPQHF | TGTGCCAGCAGTTTGAGTGGGCTGGGCAATCAGCCCCAGCATTTT
NA | TRBJ2-5 | TRBV5-6 | NA | CASSLAWGATQYF | TGTGCCAGCAGCTTGGCCTGGGGCGCGACCCAGTACTTC
TRBD1 | TRBJ2-7 | TRBV3-1 | few | CASSQTGVSLHEQYF | TGTGCCAGCAGTCAGACAGGGGTCTCGCTCCACGAGCAGTACTTC
NA | TRBJ1-4 | TRBV30 | NA | CAWSTGKGGNEKLFF | TGTGCCTGGAGCACAGGGAAGGGAGGAAATGAAAAACTGTTTTTT
NA | TRBJ2-1 | TRBV28 | few | CASSTAGEQFF | TGTGCCAGCAGCACGGCGGGAGAGCAGTTCTTC
TRBD2 | TRBJ2-5 | TRBV6-2/TRBV6-3 | NA | CASSDPSGLAGGETQYF | TGTGCCAGCAGTGACCCGTCGGGACTAGCGGGAGGAGAGACCCAGTACTTC
NA | TRBJ2-7 | TRBV27 | few | CASSHLRGANYEQYF | TGTGCCAGCAGTCATCTTAGAGGGGCCAACTACGAGCAGTACTTC